Below are 16 T cell receptor beta chains sequenced from a single sample in a study. TCRdb independently ran MiXCR on the 5' RACE reads; one entry per CDR3 protein. The sample lists about 57,000 distinct CDR3 sequences; around 26% were seen once. The sample was tumor-infiltrating memory CD4+ T cells sorted from the breast tumor. Stated subset: memory CD4+ T cells, CD4+CD45RO+CD25-. The source is a female donor with breast cancer.

This clonotype was seen a handful of times. The chain recombines TRBV12-3 or TRBV12-4 with TRBJ1-4, with a weak D call TRBD1 (6 bases). V shed 3 bases and J shed 5 bases, with 10 bases lying between them. The CDR3 runs to 14 residues. The CDR3 loop is CASSLRQGNEKLFF. The CDR3 DNA sequence: TGTGCCAGCAGTTTGCGGCAGGGGAATGAAAAACTGTTTTTT.

This clonotype was counted only a few times. In DNA form, the CDR3 reads TGCGCCAGCAGCCCGAAGAGGGACTATTTAGATACGCAGTATTTT. Amino acid sequence: CASSPKRDYLDTQYF. The rearrangement links TRBV5-1 to TRBJ2-3, with 7 bases that match TRBD2. Germline-derived CDR1 and CDR2 are SGHRS and YFSETQ. V dropped 4 bases and J dropped 5; count of bases not matched to a gene: 10. The CDR3 contains 15 residues. Full variable domain (rest looked up from reference TRBV5-1 and TRBJ2-3): KAGVTQTPRYLIKTRGQQVTLSCSPISGHRSVSWYQQTPGQGLQFLFEYFSETQRNKGNFPGRFSGRQFSNSRSEMNVSTLELGDSALYLCASSPKRDYLDTQYFGPGTRLTVL.

The gene calls are TRBV5-1 and TRBJ1-4, with D perhaps TRBD1 (5 bases). The germline CDR1 and CDR2 sequences are SGHRS and YFSETQ. This CDR3 has 15 residues. Between the trimmed V and J ends, which lost 2 bases and 5 bases, there was a span of 13 bases. This chain's CDR3 is CASSFQGTENEKLFF. The CDR3 region has the DNA TGCGCCAGCAGCTTCCAAGGGACTGAAAATGAAAAACTGTTTTTT.

The CDR3 loop reads CSARTGWAARGTQYF. CDR3 in DNA: TGCAGTGCTAGGACCGGGTGGGCGGCGCGGGGTACGCAGTATTTT. The V and J genes are TRBV20-1 and TRBJ2-3; tentatively, D is TRBD2 (6 bases). Germline CDR1 DFQATT, CDR2 SNEGSKA (reference sequence). The V end lost 3 bases, the J end lost 8 bases, and 21 bases lay between the germline ends. The CDR3 length is 15 residues.

The chain recombines TRBV10-3 with TRBJ1-4, with 7 bases identical to TRBD1. Germline V CDR1 and CDR2: ENHRY, SYGVKD. Germline trimming cut 8 bases from V and 5 bases from J; bases unmatched to any gene: 5. The CDR3 consists of 13 residues. The CDR3 is CAIRGQRNEKLFF. Here the CDR3 DNA reads TGTGCCATCCGGGGACAGAGGAATGAAAAACTGTTTTTT.

This clonotype was counted many times. This chain links TRBV7-9 with TRBJ2-7, with 10 bases lining up with TRBD2. This CDR3 has 13 residues. Losses at the gene ends were 8 bases for V and 4 bases for J; bases not matched to a gene: 5. The germline CDR1 and CDR2 sequences are SEHNR and FQNEAQ (reference sequence). CDR3 sequence (DNA): TGTGCCAGCGGGGTAGCGGGAGGATACGAGCAGTACTTC. This gives the protein CASGVAGGYEQYF.

Comments on this clonotype: At one boundary the junction diverges from the germline segment, which might be a read error. J is TRBJ1-3 and V is TRBV7-3, with TRBD1 identical over 8 bases. CDR3 length equals 14 residues. From germline, CDR1 is SGHTA and CDR2 FQGTGA. The CDR3 reads CASCQDGQGRTIYF. The DNA for the CDR3 is TGCGCCAGCTGCCAAGATGGACAGGGCCGCACCATATATTTT. Full variable domain (missing parts from reference TRBV7-3 and TRBJ1-3): GAGVSQTPSNKVTEKGKYVELRCDPISGHTALYWYRQSLGQGPEFLIYFQGTGAADDSGLPNDRFFAVRPEGSVSTLKIQRTERGDSAVYLCASCQDGQGRTIYFGEGSWLTVV.

There are a few counts of this clonotype. J is TRBJ2-1 and V is TRBV15, with 11 bases lining up with TRBD2. Germline V lookup: CDR1 LNHNV, CDR2 YYDKDF (reference sequence). The CDR3 is 14 amino acids. V gave up 0 bases and J gave up 13 bases; unmatched junction bases: 5. The CDR3 loop is CATSREAGTSGQFF. As DNA, the CDR3 is TGTGCCACCAGCAGAGAGGCAGGGACTAGCGGCCAGTTCTTC.

This clonotype was observed a handful of times. V usage is TRBV7-3 and J usage is TRBJ2-3; 7 nucleotides align to TRBD1. The CDR3 sequence is 15 residues long. Per the germline V gene, CDR1 is SGHTA and CDR2 is FQGTGA. With 4 bases clipped from V and 2 bases from J, the junction kept 6 bases outside the gene matches. In nucleotides, the CDR3 is TGTGCCAGCAGCTGGACAGGTCTCATCACAGATACGCAGTATTTT. Its protein product is CASSWTGLITDTQYF.

This chain links TRBV20-1 with TRBJ1-1; no definite D call. Germline assignment: CDR1 DFQATT and CDR2 SNEGSKA (reference sequence). The CDR3 covers 12 residues. Deletions cut 6 bases from V and 1 base from J, with 9 bases between. CDR3 amino acids: CSARTENTEAFF. The CDR3 DNA sequence: TGCAGTGCAAGGACGGAGAACACTGAAGCTTTCTTT.

The genes are TRBV6-5 and TRBJ2-2; D is perhaps TRBD2 (6 bases). Trimming removed 7 bases from V and 5 bases from J, with 14 bases in between. CDR3 length: 14 residues. Germline assignment: CDR1 MNHEY and CDR2 SVGAGI. CDR3 in amino acids: CASKLAHATGELFF. As DNA, the CDR3 is TGTGCCAGCAAGCTAGCGCATGCTACCGGGGAGCTGTTTTTT.

The genes are TRBV27 and TRBJ1-4; 12 bases fit TRBD1. Germline V gene lookup returns CDR1 MNHEY and CDR2 SMNVEV (reference sequence). The CDR3 has 15 residues. Trimming took 8 bases from V and 7 from J; bases not matched to a gene: 8. The CDR3 region is CASGEPGQGAEKLFF. The CDR3 DNA sequence: TGTGCCAGCGGTGAGCCGGGACAGGGGGCTGAAAAACTGTTTTTT.

In its sample, this clonotype was seen many times. The gene calls are TRBV6-2 or TRBV6-3 and TRBJ2-5; TRBD2 is a possible D gene (5 bases). Trimming cost V 4 bases and J 1 base, with 19 bases left between them. CDR1 MNHEY and CDR2 SVGEGT come from the germline V gene. This CDR3 contains 17 residues. In DNA, the CDR3 is TGTGCCAGCAGTTCGCACTTAGGAAGAGGGTTCCAAGAGACCCAGTACTTC. It is translated as CASSSHLGRGFQETQYF.

J is TRBJ2-1 and V is TRBV29-1; no clear D gene. The CDR3 has 16 residues. Germline CDR1 reads SQVTM; CDR2 reads ANQGSEA. V shed 2 bases and J shed 2 bases, with 16 bases lying between them. The CDR3: CSVEFPDAETYNEQFF. In DNA form, the CDR3 reads TGCAGCGTTGAATTTCCCGACGCAGAGACCTACAATGAGCAGTTCTTC.

As to this clonotype: A much larger clone differs by one base, so this may be a read error. V gene TRBV6-2 or TRBV6-3 combines with J gene TRBJ1-5; D uncertain. The CDR3 loop spans 12 amino acids. Germline V gives CDR1 MNHEY, CDR2 SVGEGT. CDR3 bases: TGTGACAGCAGCGGGGTGAATCAGCCCCAGCATTTT. Translating gives CDSSGVNQPQHF.

The table lists this clonotype with a few counts. The V and J genes are TRBV7-9 and TRBJ1-1, with a possible D match to TRBD1 (6 bases). This CDR3 is 14 amino acids long. Trimming cost V 5 bases and J 1 base, with 11 bases left between them. CDR1 and CDR2 from the germline V gene are SEHNR and FQNEAQ (reference sequence). The CDR3: CASSQDSENTEAFF. Here the CDR3 DNA reads TGTGCCAGCAGCCAGGACAGTGAGAACACTGAAGCTTTCTTT.